A single sample is the source of the 27 T cell receptor beta chains below, sequenced in a study of shared clonotypes between healthy human individuals. The data were produced by immunoSEQ multiplex PCR, yet TCRdb's version contains in-frame clones alone and is incomplete. This sample yields about 2.5 million clones, of which less than 95% are seen a single time; approximately 0.39% belongs to the top ten. What was sequenced was naive CD4+ T cells from PBMCs. Subset here: CD45RA+ positively selected. The receptor source for this set is a man in his late teens or twenties in good health. Some clones in this sample may be carry-over from other donors' samples.

With respect to this clone: The same CDR3 can be traced to other DNA sequences in this sample. DNA of the CDR3: TGCGCCAGCAGCCAGCCGGGACAGGGGTCATACGAGCAGTACTTC. It codes for CASSQPGQGSYEQYF. V is TRBV4-1 and J is TRBJ2-7, with 10 bases aligning to TRBD1. Germline V gene lookup returns CDR1 MGHRA and CDR2 YSYEKL. CDR3 length equals 15 residues. Trimming at V came to 3 bases and at J to 4 bases, leaving 6 bases not matched to a gene.

With regard to this clone: Sequence at one end of the junction differs from germline and may be a read error. The V and J genes are TRBV9 and TRBJ1-1, with D perhaps TRBD1 (6 bases). The length of the CDR3 is 15 residues. CDR1 is SGDLS, CDR2 YYNGEE, per germline. The CDR3 bases are TGTGCCAGCAGCGCCACCTTGCAGGGGCATACTGAAACTTTCTTT. Amino acid sequence: CASSATLQGHTETFF.

The V gene is TRBV7-3, the J gene TRBJ2-1; TRBD2 matches at 9 bases. The CDR3 contains 14 residues. Germline V gene data show CDR1 as SGHTA and CDR2 as FQGTGA. V shed 5 bases, J shed 9 bases, and the junction held 8 bases outside the gene matches. Written as DNA, the CDR3 is TGTGCCAGCAGCCTTAGCGGGAGCCCGACTGAGCAGTTCTTC. Translating it yields CASSLSGSPTEQFF.

This clone has only one observation. The chain combines TRBV10-3 with TRBJ2-7; 8 bases align to TRBD2. Trimming at V came to 3 bases and at J to 2 bases, leaving 6 bases not matched to a gene. The CDR3 runs to 15 residues. Per the germline V gene, CDR1 is ENHRY and CDR2 is SYGVKD. The CDR3 here is CAISEVLAGTYEQYF. For the CDR3, the DNA is TGTGCCATCAGTGAAGTGTTAGCGGGAACCTACGAGCAGTACTTC.

The chain uses TRBV30 and TRBJ1-2; no clear D gene. V was shortened by 2 bases and J by 4 bases, with 14 bases between the two germline ends. In germline, CDR1 is GTSNPN, CDR2 SVGIG (reference sequence). CDR3 length: 14 amino acids. CDR3 sequence (DNA): TGTGCCTGGAGTCCCCAGGCTCACCTCTATGGCTACACCTTC. This sequence encodes CAWSPQAHLYGYTF.

The chain joins TRBV2 to TRBJ2-5; D may correspond to TRBD1 or TRBD2 (5 bases each). Germline-derived CDR1 and CDR2 are SNHLY and FYNNEI. The CDR3 is 13 amino acids. Trimming took 4 bases from V and 3 from J, leaving 9 bases between them. The CDR3 region is CASSVWGKETQYF. For the CDR3, the DNA is TGTGCCAGCAGTGTTTGGGGGAAAGAGACCCAGTACTTC.

The gene calls are TRBV5-4 and TRBJ2-3, with 13 bases identical to TRBD2. Germline CDR1 SGHNT, CDR2 YYREEE (reference sequence). After removal of 4 bases from V and 7 bases from J, the junction contained 9 bases not matched to a gene. The CDR3 is made up of 16 amino acids. DNA for the CDR3: TGTGCCAGCAGCCCCGGACTAGCGGGAGTCACGAATACGCAGTATTTT. It is translated as CASSPGLAGVTNTQYF.

The chain couples TRBV18 to TRBJ1-1; 8 bases map to TRBD1. V was clipped by 0 bases and J by 11 bases; unmatched bases: 5. CDR1 is KGHSH and CDR2 is LQKENI in the germline V gene. CDR3 length: 13 residues. The CDR3 sequence: CASSPPSGGRAFF. CDR3 coding DNA: TGTGCCAGCTCACCACCATCAGGGGGCCGGGCTTTCTTT.

The rearrangement links TRBV29-1 to TRBJ2-2; 10 bases are shared with TRBD2. CDR1 SQVTM and CDR2 ANQGSEA come from the germline V gene. V shed 2 bases, J shed 4 bases, and the junction held 13 bases outside the gene matches. The CDR3 length is 18 residues. CDR3 sequence reads: CSVELGGRLAGATGELFF. CDR3 coding DNA: TGCAGCGTTGAACTAGGGGGTCGGCTAGCGGGAGCCACCGGGGAGCTGTTTTTT.

This clone was detected a few times. This chain connects TRBV28 to TRBJ1-2; D is undetermined. The CDR3 runs 13 residues. Between the trimmed V and J ends, which lost 8 bases and 3 bases, there was a span of 13 bases. Germline assignment: CDR1 MDHEN and CDR2 SYDVKM. The CDR3 is CASRVGADYGYTF. The CDR3 DNA reads TGTGCCAGCCGGGTGGGTGCGGACTATGGCTACACCTTC.

This clone was observed a few times. The V gene is TRBV19, the J gene TRBJ1-1, with D perhaps matching TRBD1 (5 bases). The germline V gene has CDR1 LNHDA and CDR2 SQIVND (reference sequence). The CDR3 is 13 residues long. V lost 2 bases and J lost 4, with 8 bases in between. The CDR3 DNA reads as TGTGCCAGTAGTATACAGACAGCCACTGAAGCTTTCTTT. Translating gives CASSIQTATEAFF.

This chain links TRBV5-1 with TRBJ1-1, with D unclear. Per the germline V gene, CDR1 is SGHRS and CDR2 is YFSETQ. Deletions cut 4 bases from V and 5 bases from J, with 15 bases between. The CDR3 consists of 14 residues. The CDR3 here is CASSGELGYTEAFF. CDR3 sequence (DNA): TGCGCCAGCAGCGGGGAACTGGGCTATACTGAAGCTTTCTTT.

The chain joins TRBV19 to TRBJ1-1; 7 bases are a match to TRBD1. This CDR3 comprises 13 residues. The germline V gene has CDR1 LNHDA and CDR2 SQIVND (reference sequence). V trimming: 11 bases; J trimming: 2 bases; junction bases outside the gene matches: 8. The CDR3 sequence: CASQEGANTEAFF. The CDR3 nucleotides are TGTGCCTCCCAGGAGGGGGCCAACACTGAAGCTTTCTTT.

The V and J genes are TRBV28 and TRBJ1-2, with D unresolved. V lost 2 bases and J lost 6, with 16 bases in between. Germline assignment: CDR1 MDHEN and CDR2 SYDVKM. This CDR3 is 15 amino acids long. CDR3 nucleotide sequence: TGTGCCAGCAGTTTACGCGCCAGGCCACTAAATGGCTACACCTTC. Its protein is CASSLRARPLNGYTF.

V gene TRBV28 combines with J gene TRBJ2-3; 7 positions match TRBD2. V was pared by 6 bases and J by 12 bases, with 9 bases of the junction left unmatched. CDR3 length: 12 amino acids. Germline values: CDR1 MDHEN, CDR2 SYDVKM. DNA of the CDR3: TGTGCCAGCAGCCCAGAGTGGGGGGGTCAGTATTTT. Translated: CASSPEWGGQYF.

As regards this clone: The sample has other DNA sequences that encode this CDR3 too. The chain has TRBV29-1 and TRBJ1-1; the D is unclear. Trimming left V 6 bases short and J 0 bases short, with 11 bases between. The germline gives CDR1 SQVTM, CDR2 ANQGSEA. The CDR3 has 13 amino acids. This CDR3 is CSVTRALNTEAFF. The CDR3 region has the DNA TGCAGCGTCACCCGGGCCCTGAACACTGAAGCTTTCTTT.

The chain couples TRBV15 to TRBJ2-1, with D hard to call. V lost 3 bases, J lost 3 bases, and 15 bases lay in between. Looked up from germline, CDR1 is LNHNV and CDR2 is YYDKDF (reference sequence). There are 16 residues in the CDR3. CDR3 bases: TGTGCCACCAGCAGCTCTAGTCCCACCCTCTACAATGAGCAGTTCTTC. It translates to CATSSSSPTLYNEQFF.

A single count supports this clone. The chain employs TRBV2 and TRBJ2-2; possibly TRBD2 for D (6 bases). The V end lost 7 bases, the J end lost 5 bases, and 23 bases lay between the germline ends. There are 17 residues in the CDR3. Per the germline V gene, CDR1 is SNHLY and CDR2 is FYNNEI. CDR3 coding DNA: TGTGCCAGCATCCCCCGAGGGCAGGGAGGTTGGACCGGGGAGCTGTTTTTT. This encodes CASIPRGQGGWTGELFF.

CDR3 bases: TGTGCCAGCGGGAGAGGGGCCCAAGAGACCCAGTACTTC. Translation: CASGRGAQETQYF. The chain has TRBV4-2 and TRBJ2-5; D might be TRBD1 or TRBD2, each matching 5 bases. The V end lost 8 bases, the J end lost 1 base, and 11 bases lay between the germline ends. This CDR3 has 13 residues. CDR1 LGHNA and CDR2 YNFKEQ come from the germline V gene.

This clone was observed once. The J gene is TRBJ1-2, the V gene TRBV7-2; 7 bases are a match to TRBD1. V lost 1 base and J lost 8; bases outside the gene matches: 7. The CDR3 has 14 amino acids. The germline V gene encodes CDR1 SGHTA and CDR2 FQGNSA. This CDR3 is CASSLGLTGFGYTF. The CDR3 coding sequence is TGTGCCAGCAGCTTAGGCCTGACAGGGTTCGGCTACACCTTC.

On this clone itself: Other DNA variants within this sample encode the same CDR3. This sequence joins TRBV19 and TRBJ2-7; no firm D call. The CDR3 sequence is 13 residues long. The V gene's germline CDR1 is LNHDA and CDR2 SQIVND (reference sequence). V was trimmed by 5 bases and J by 3 bases, leaving 11 bases between them. The CDR3 reads CASSPPGLYEQYF. CDR3 nucleotide sequence: TGTGCCAGTAGTCCCCCAGGTCTCTACGAGCAGTACTTC.

The chain employs TRBV5-1 and TRBJ2-3; perhaps TRBD1 as D (6 bases). CDR3 length: 16 amino acids. The V gene's germline CDR1 is SGHRS and CDR2 YFSETQ. Trimming removed 0 bases at V and 2 bases at J, with 13 bases between. The CDR3 sequence is CASSLARQGNTDTQYF. DNA of the CDR3: TGCGCCAGCAGCTTGGCCCGGCAGGGGAACACAGATACGCAGTATTTT. The full variable domain, with the rest looked up from reference TRBV5-1 and TRBJ2-3, is KAGVTQTPRYLIKTRGQQVTLSCSPISGHRSVSWYQQTPGQGLQFLFEYFSETQRNKGNFPGRFSGRQFSNSRSEMNVSTLELGDSALYLCASSLARQGNTDTQYFGPGTRLTVL.

The DNA of the CDR3 is TGTGCCAGCAGCCCCGGCAGGGGCCAAGAGACCCAGTACTTC. Translation gives CASSPGRGQETQYF. The gene calls are TRBV7-3 and TRBJ2-5; possibly TRBD1 for D (6 bases). Germline V gene lookup returns CDR1 SGHTA and CDR2 FQGTGA. The CDR3 spans 14 residues. V lost 5 bases and J lost 1, with 11 bases in between. The full variable domain, its missing parts supplied by reference TRBV7-3 and TRBJ2-5, is GAGVSQTPSNKVTEKGKYVELRCDPISGHTALYWYRQSLGQGPEFLIYFQGTGAADDSGLPNDRFFAVRPEGSVSTLKIQRTERGDSAVYLCASSPGRGQETQYFGPGTRLLVL.

The gene calls are TRBV10-1 and TRBJ2-2, with 10 bases matching TRBD2. Germline loops: CDR1 WNHNN, CDR2 SYGVQD (reference sequence). Trimming at V came to 4 bases and at J to 1 base, leaving 15 bases not matched to a gene. The CDR3 consists of 20 residues. In DNA form, the CDR3 reads TGCGCCAGCAGTGCGACCCTTCCGGGACTAGCGCGTGGGAACACCGGGGAGCTGTTTTTT. Amino acids: CASSATLPGLARGNTGELFF.

This clone has just a few counts. The V gene is TRBV6-5, the J gene TRBJ1-2; D gene uncertain. V was cut by 7 bases and J by 4 bases, with 16 bases left in between. This CDR3 spans 14 amino acids. Germline V gene data show CDR1 as MNHEY and CDR2 as SVGAGI. The CDR3 sequence is CASKWEQYSYGYTF. In DNA form, the CDR3 reads TGTGCCAGCAAGTGGGAACAGTACAGCTATGGCTACACCTTC.

This chain joins TRBV27 and TRBJ2-5; 12 nucleotides match TRBD2. CDR1 and CDR2 from the germline V gene are MNHEY and SMNVEV (reference sequence). This CDR3 contains 15 residues. V shed 8 bases and J 3 bases; nucleotides not matched to a gene: 7. The CDR3 nucleotides read TGTGCCAGCTCATCCGGACTAGCGGGAAAAGAGACCCAGTACTTC. Translation gives CASSSGLAGKETQYF.

The chain recombines TRBV5-5 with TRBJ1-1, with TRBD1 matching over 10 bases. V lost 6 bases and J lost 3; bases outside the gene matches: 5. The CDR3 runs to 14 residues. Germline V lookup: CDR1 SGHKS, CDR2 YYEKEE (reference sequence). CDR3 DNA: TGTGCCAGCATCCAGGGGACAGGGGACACTGAAGCTTTCTTT. It encodes CASIQGTGDTEAFF.